A single sample gave rise to the 19 T cell receptor beta chains below, sequenced in a study of T cells after somatic rescue of genetic block. Clones were read by immunoSEQ multiplex PCR, and TCRdb kept only the in-frame ones, dropping some. Seen here are roughly 51,000 clones, roughly 96% observed once, and the top ten hold roughly 0.077%. The sequencing input was peripheral blood mononuclear cells (PBMCs). These TCRs come from a child younger than two.

The chain joins TRBV27 to TRBJ2-2; 9 bases align to TRBD2. The length of the CDR3 is 14 residues. The V segment lost 4 bases and the J segment 5 bases; nucleotides outside the gene matches: 2. Per germline, CDR1 MNHEY and CDR2 SMNVEV (reference sequence). CDR3 DNA sequence: TGTGCCAGCAGTTGGCTAGCGGGGACCGGGGAGCTGTTTTTT. It codes for CASSWLAGTGELFF.

This clone came up once. The chain employs TRBV25-1 and TRBJ2-7, with D possibly matching TRBD2 (5 bases). The germline V gene encodes CDR1 MGHDK and CDR2 SYGVNS. Trimming left V 8 bases short and J 2 bases short, with 10 bases between. This CDR3 has 12 residues. For the CDR3, the DNA is TGTGCCAGCTCAATGACTACCTACGAGCAGTACTTC. It is translated as CASSMTTYEQYF.

The chain is built from TRBV27 and TRBJ1-1; the match to TRBD1 covers 7 bases. With V trimmed by 11 bases and J by 1 base, 13 bases remained unmatched. The CDR3 loop spans 15 amino acids. The V gene's germline CDR1 is MNHEY and CDR2 SMNVEV (reference sequence). As DNA, the CDR3 is TGTGCCTCCAGGGGGTCGGTACGAAGGAACACTGAAGCTTTCTTT. This translates into CASRGSVRRNTEAFF.

The chain carries TRBV18 and TRBJ1-5, with D maybe TRBD1 (6 bases). Deletions cut 6 bases from V and 1 base from J, with 7 bases between. The CDR3 extends over 13 amino acids. The germline CDR1 and CDR2 sequences are KGHSH and LQKENI. The CDR3 DNA is TGTGCCAGCTCTGGACAGAGCAATCAGCCCCAGCATTTT. Protein sequence: CASSGQSNQPQHF. The entire variable domain, with the rest obtained from reference TRBV18 and TRBJ1-5, is as follows: NAGVMQNPRHLVRRRGQEARLRCSPMKGHSHVYWYRQLPEEGLKFMVYLQKENIIDESGMPKERFSAEFPKEGPSILRIQQVVRGDSAAYFCASSGQSNQPQHFGDGTRLSIL.

The CDR3 DNA follows: TGTGCCAGCAGTGAAGGGAGCGGGAGGGATACGCAGTATTTT. Residues: CASSEGSGRDTQYF. The chain carries TRBV6-1 and TRBJ2-3; 9 bases map to TRBD2. J gave up 6 bases and V 1 base, and 2 bases lay outside the gene matches. Germline values: CDR1 MNHNS, CDR2 SASEGT. The CDR3 spans 14 residues.

V is TRBV9 and J is TRBJ2-7; 14 bases fit TRBD2. V gave up 3 bases and J gave up 3 bases; unmatched junction bases: 5. In germline, CDR1 is SGDLS, CDR2 YYNGEE. This CDR3 is 16 amino acids long. The CDR3 DNA follows: TGTGCCAGCAGCGCCGGACTAGCGGGAGGTCTCTACGAGCAGTACTTC. It codes for CASSAGLAGGLYEQYF.

The V call is TRBV27, the J call TRBJ2-1, with 11 bases matching TRBD1. The CDR3 length is 14 residues. From germline, CDR1 is MNHEY and CDR2 SMNVEV (reference sequence). Unmatched junction bases numbered 6, after V lost 5 bases and J lost 9 bases. The CDR3 is CASSLWTGGREQFF. CDR3 DNA: TGTGCCAGCAGTCTCTGGACAGGGGGCCGTGAGCAGTTCTTC.

This rearrangement joins TRBV4-1 to TRBJ2-7; possible D gene TRBD1, 6 bases. The germline CDR1 and CDR2 sequences are MGHRA and YSYEKL. The CDR3 runs 14 residues. Between the trimmed V and J ends, which lost 0 bases and 3 bases, there was a span of 9 bases. CDR3 region: CASSQDPGHYEQYF. The CDR3 DNA follows: TGCGCCAGCAGCCAAGATCCGGGACACTACGAGCAGTACTTC.

The gene calls are TRBV10-2 and TRBJ2-1; TRBD2 matches at 10 bases. The J segment lost 5 bases and the V segment lost 7 bases, leaving 8 bases of the junction unmatched. The CDR3 length is 15 residues. Germline V gene sequence: CDR1 WSHSY, CDR2 SAAADI. In DNA form, the CDR3 reads TGCGCCAGCACTGCCACTAGCGGGATCGACAATGAGCAGTTCTTC. This translates into CASTATSGIDNEQFF.

The J gene is TRBJ2-5, the V gene TRBV5-4; D is possibly TRBD2 (6 bases). Germline-derived CDR1 and CDR2 are SGHNT and YYREEE (reference sequence). The length of the CDR3 is 13 residues. Trimming shortened V by 0 bases and J by 5 bases, and 8 bases separated the two germline ends. The CDR3 here is CASSLVAGETQYF. The DNA for the CDR3 is TGTGCCAGCAGCTTGGTTGCGGGGGAGACCCAGTACTTC.

The chain has TRBV28 and TRBJ1-1; the match to TRBD1 covers 8 bases. The trim removed 2 bases at V and 11 bases at J, leaving 13 bases unmatched. The CDR3 extends over 15 amino acids. Germline V gene sequence: CDR1 MDHEN, CDR2 SYDVKM. For the CDR3, the DNA is TGTGCCAGCAGTTTACTAGGACAGGGTGAACAGAGGGCTTTCTTT. Its translation: CASSLLGQGEQRAFF.

This clone was seen only once. J is TRBJ2-3 and V is TRBV10-3; D is unresolved. Germline V gene sequence: CDR1 ENHRY, CDR2 SYGVKD. V shed 5 bases and J shed 6 bases, with 9 bases lying between them. This CDR3 comprises 12 residues. In DNA form, the CDR3 reads TGTGCCATCAGTCCCCTAGGGGATACGCAGTATTTT. It translates to CAISPLGDTQYF.

This clone was detected only once. Relative to the germline gene, one junction end is altered; a read error may explain this. The chain carries TRBV6-1 and TRBJ2-7; maybe TRBD2 (5 bases). The CDR3 totals 13 residues. The germline V gene has CDR1 MNHNS and CDR2 SASEGT. CDR3 amino acids: CASSEKLEARLHF. CDR3 bases: TGTGCCAGCAGTGAAAAACTAGAGGCCCGACTGCACTTC.

The gene calls are TRBV7-2 and TRBJ2-2, with 10 bases fitting TRBD2. This CDR3 has 14 residues. Germline V lookup: CDR1 SGHTA, CDR2 FQGNSA. J was trimmed by 1 base and V by 9 bases; bases with no gene match: 2. CDR3 loop: CASRTSGNTGELFF. The DNA of the CDR3 is TGTGCCAGTAGGACTAGCGGGAACACCGGGGAGCTGTTTTTT.

On this clone itself: An end of the junction differs from the germline gene, which may be a read error. The chain couples TRBV7-7 to TRBJ2-3; 7 nucleotides align to TRBD2. The germline V gene encodes CDR1 SSHAT and CDR2 FNYEAQ (reference sequence). This CDR3 region has 14 residues. The CDR3 loop reads CASSRRGETDTQYF. The CDR3 DNA is TGTGCTAGCAGCCGCCGGGGGGAAACAGATACGCAGTATTTT. The variable domain in full, completed from reference TRBV7-7 and TRBJ2-3, reads GAGVSQSPRYKVTKRGQDVTLRCDPISSHATLYWYQQALGQGPEFLTYFNYEAQPDKSGLPSDRFSAERPEGSISTLTIQRTEQRDSAMYRCASSRRGETDTQYFGPGTRLTVL.

The rearrangement links TRBV7-8 to TRBJ1-4; TRBD1 is a possible D gene (6 bases). CDR3 length: 15 residues. Trimming took 4 bases from V and 4 from J, leaving 13 bases between them. The V gene's germline CDR1 is SGHVS and CDR2 FQNEAQ. The CDR3 nucleotides are TGTGCCAGCAGCTCCACAGGGAGTTATAATGAAAAACTGTTTTTT. It is translated as CASSSTGSYNEKLFF. The complete variable domain, with remaining parts taken from reference TRBV7-8 and TRBJ1-4, reads GAGVSQSPRYKVAKRGQDVALRCDPISGHVSLFWYQQALGQGPEFLTYFQNEAQLDKSGLPSDRFFAERPEGSVSTLKIQRTQQEDSAVYLCASSSTGSYNEKLFFGSGTQLSVL.

V is TRBV5-4 and J is TRBJ2-3, with 9 bases identical to TRBD2. Germline V gives CDR1 SGHNT, CDR2 YYREEE (reference sequence). V shed 0 bases and J 6 bases; nucleotides not matched to a gene: 14. There are 18 residues in the CDR3. CDR3: CASSLVQTSGALGDTQYF. The CDR3 DNA sequence: TGTGCCAGCAGCTTGGTACAGACTAGCGGAGCCCTAGGGGATACGCAGTATTTT.

V gene TRBV7-9 combines with J gene TRBJ2-3, with 10 positions matching TRBD1. V gave up 3 bases and J gave up 4 bases; unmatched junction bases: 1. The length of the CDR3 is 14 residues. Germline V gene sequence: CDR1 SEHNR, CDR2 FQNEAQ (reference sequence). The CDR3 region has the DNA TGTGCCAGCAGCTTGACAGGGGGCGCAGATACGCAGTATTTT. Its translation is CASSLTGGADTQYF.

V and J are TRBV21-1 and TRBJ2-1. TRBV21-1 is a listed pseudogene. CDR3 size: 15 residues. The DNA for the CDR3 is TGTGCCAGCAGCAAAAGTTCCGGCTGCTACAATGAGCAGTTCTTC. The encoded protein is CASSKSSGCYNEQFF.